This T cell receptor beta chain was sequenced for a study of identical twins. V lost 1 base and J lost 3, with 7 bases in between. Germline CDR1 reads SGHTA; CDR2 reads FQGNSA. The CDR3 consists of 13 residues. TCRdb recomputed calls from the 5' RACE reads with MiXCR, one row per CDR3 protein. The sample includes 400,000 to 650,000 distinct CDR3 sequences, around 20% seen only once; the top ten take around 1%. These data were likewise used in another study, on T cells expressing NK-cell markers.

This sequence was found in a woman under 30 in good health. The sequenced material came from CD4+ T cells sorted from blood. V usage is TRBV7-2 and J usage is TRBJ2-7; D is undetermined. The CDR3 is CASSLDRLYEQYF. CDR3 bases: TGTGCCAGCAGCTTAGACAGACTCTACGAGCAGTACTTC.